This T cell receptor (beta chain) was obtained from a study of blood T cells in healthy people across ages. The V end was cut by 3 bases, the J end by 8 bases, with 20 bases between. Germline V gene lookup returns CDR1 SGHTA and CDR2 FQGNSA. The CDR3 runs to 16 residues. The draw of peripheral blood yielded roughly 9.1 milliliters from each donor. A minimum of 7 million PBMCs was isolated per sample. Using a J-beta primer mix together with a sample-barcoded 5' primer, a second PCR was run for about 6 to 12 cycles. MiXCR was run by TCRdb on the 5' RACE reads, yielding one entry per CDR3 protein. The table records some 760,000 distinct CDR3 sequences, 20% to 25% of them present only once. The data were also submitted as part of a second study, on T cells of mothers and their children. This second study says: Over 9.5 million reads per mother and roughly 3 million per child were obtained. Thymic selection shapes TCR recombination output in related pairs, and it does so similarly in unrelated pairs.

Sequenced: blood. This receptor was obtained from a boy younger than 18 in good health. V is TRBV7-2 and J is TRBJ1-5; D is unclear. The CDR3 loop is CASSLKIGANQEPQHF. CDR3 nucleotides: TGTGCCAGCAGCTTGAAGATCGGAGCTAATCAAGAGCCCCAGCATTTT.